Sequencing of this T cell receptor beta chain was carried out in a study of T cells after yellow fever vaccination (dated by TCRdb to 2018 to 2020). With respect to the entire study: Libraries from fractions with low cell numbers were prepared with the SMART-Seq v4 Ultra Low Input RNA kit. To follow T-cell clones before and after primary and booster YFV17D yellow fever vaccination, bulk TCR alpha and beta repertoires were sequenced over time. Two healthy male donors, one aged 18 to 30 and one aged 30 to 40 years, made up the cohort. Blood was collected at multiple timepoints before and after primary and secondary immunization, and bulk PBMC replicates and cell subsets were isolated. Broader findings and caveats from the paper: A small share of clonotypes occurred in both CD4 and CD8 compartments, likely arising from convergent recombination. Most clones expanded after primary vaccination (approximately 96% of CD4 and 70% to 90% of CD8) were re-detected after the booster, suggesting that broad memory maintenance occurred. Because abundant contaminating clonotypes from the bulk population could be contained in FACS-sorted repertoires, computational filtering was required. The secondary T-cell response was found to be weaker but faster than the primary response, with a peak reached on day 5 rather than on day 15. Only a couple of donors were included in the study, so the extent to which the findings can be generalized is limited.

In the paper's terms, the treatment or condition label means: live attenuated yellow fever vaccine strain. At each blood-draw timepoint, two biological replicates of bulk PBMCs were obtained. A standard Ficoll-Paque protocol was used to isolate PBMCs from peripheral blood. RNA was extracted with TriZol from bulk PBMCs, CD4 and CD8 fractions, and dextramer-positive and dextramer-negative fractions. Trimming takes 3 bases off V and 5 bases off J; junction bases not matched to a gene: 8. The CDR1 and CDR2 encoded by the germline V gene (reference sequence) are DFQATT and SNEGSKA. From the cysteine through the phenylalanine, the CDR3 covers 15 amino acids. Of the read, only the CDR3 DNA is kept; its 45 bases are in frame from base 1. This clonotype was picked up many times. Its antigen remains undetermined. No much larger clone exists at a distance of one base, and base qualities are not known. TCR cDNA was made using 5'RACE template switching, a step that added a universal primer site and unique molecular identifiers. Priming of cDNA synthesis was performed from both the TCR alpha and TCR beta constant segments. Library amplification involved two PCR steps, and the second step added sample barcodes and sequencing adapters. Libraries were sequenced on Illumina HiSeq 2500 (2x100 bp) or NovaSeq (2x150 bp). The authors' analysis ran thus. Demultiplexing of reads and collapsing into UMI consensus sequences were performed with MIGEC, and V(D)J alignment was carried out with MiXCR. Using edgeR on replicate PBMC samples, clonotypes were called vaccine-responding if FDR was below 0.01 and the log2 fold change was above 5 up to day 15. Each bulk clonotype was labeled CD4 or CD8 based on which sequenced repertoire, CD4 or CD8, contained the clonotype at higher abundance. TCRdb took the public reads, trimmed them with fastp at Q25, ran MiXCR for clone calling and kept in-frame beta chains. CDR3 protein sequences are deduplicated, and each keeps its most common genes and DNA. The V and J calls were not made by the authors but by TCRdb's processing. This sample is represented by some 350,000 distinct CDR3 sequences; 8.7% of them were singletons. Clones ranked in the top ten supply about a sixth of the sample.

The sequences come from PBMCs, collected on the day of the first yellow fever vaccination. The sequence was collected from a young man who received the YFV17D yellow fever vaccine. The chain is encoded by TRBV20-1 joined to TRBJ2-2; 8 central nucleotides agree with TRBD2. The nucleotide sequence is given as TGCAGTGCTAGGCCTAAAGCGGGGGTTACCGGGGAGCTGTTTTTT. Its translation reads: CSARPKAGVTGELFF.